The 12 T cell receptor beta chains below were found in one sample sequenced in a study of T cell changes during pregnancy in multiple sclerosis. Data came from immunoSEQ multiplex PCR; TCRdb stores just in-frame clones and leaves some out. The sample yields roughly 59,000 clones, about 94% seen once. The sample here was CD8+ T cells from peripheral blood mononuclear cells, taken in the second trimester of pregnancy. All receptors come from a female donor with multiple sclerosis, enrolled in a pregnancy study.

The V and J genes are TRBV15 and TRBJ2-3; TRBD2 agrees at 10 bases. The germline gives CDR1 LNHNV, CDR2 YYDKDF (reference sequence). V shed 5 bases and J 5 bases; nucleotides not matched to a gene: 13. The CDR3 sequence is 17 residues long. The CDR3 protein is CATSSIFLAGVQDTQYF. CDR3 bases: TGTGCCACCAGCTCCATCTTCCTAGCGGGAGTTCAAGATACGCAGTATTTT.

The chain recombines TRBV28 with TRBJ1-2, with unresolved D. CDR1 is MDHEN, CDR2 SYDVKM, per germline. Deletions cut 5 bases from V and 6 bases from J, with 7 bases between. This CDR3 contains 11 residues. The CDR3 DNA is TGTGCCAGCAGTGGTCGGGATGGCTACACCTTC. Translation gives CASSGRDGYTF.

This sequence joins TRBV29-1 and TRBJ2-7; TRBD1 agrees at 11 bases. CDR3 length equals 14 residues. Germline CDR1 and CDR2: SQVTM and ANQGSEA. Germline trimming cut 0 bases from V and 6 bases from J; bases unmatched to any gene: 4. The CDR3, as DNA: TGCAGCGTTGAAGATCTGGACAGGGGGCTCGAGCAGTACTTC. Translating gives CSVEDLDRGLEQYF.

V usage is TRBV7-9 and J usage is TRBJ1-5; D gene uncertain. The germline V and J ends were trimmed by 1 base and 6 bases, with 4 bases remaining between them. The CDR3 loop spans 12 amino acids. The V gene's germline CDR1 is SEHNR and CDR2 FQNEAQ (reference sequence). For the CDR3, the DNA is TGTGCCAGCAGCTTAGACGGTCAGCCCCAGCATTTT. Its translation is CASSLDGQPQHF.

This clone is a singleton in its sample. The chain combines TRBV5-4 with TRBJ1-2; TRBD1 agrees at 7 bases. Germline-derived CDR1 and CDR2 are SGHNT and YYREEE (reference sequence). V lost 5 bases and J lost 7; bases outside the gene matches: 8. This CDR3 has 13 amino acids. CDR3 in DNA: TGTGCCAGCAGTCCAGACAGGGCTTCTGGCTACACCTTC. Protein sequence: CASSPDRASGYTF.

This rearrangement joins TRBV7-9 to TRBJ1-2; 9 positions match TRBD1. V was clipped by 5 bases and J by 8 bases; unmatched bases: 6. CDR1 is SEHNR and CDR2 is FQNEAQ in the germline V gene (reference sequence). The CDR3 covers 13 residues. The CDR3 loop reads CASSTGGARGYTF. Here the CDR3 DNA reads TGTGCCAGCAGCACAGGGGGCGCGAGGGGCTACACCTTC.

This clone was detected once. The CDR3 sequence: CASSTGTAYTEAFF. The CDR3 DNA sequence: TGTGCCAGCAGTACCGGGACAGCGTACACTGAAGCTTTCTTT. The V and J genes are TRBV6-1 and TRBJ1-1; 7 bases match TRBD1. V shed 5 bases and J 3 bases; nucleotides not matched to a gene: 6. Germline V gene sequence: CDR1 MNHNS, CDR2 SASEGT. This CDR3 is built from 14 residues.

J is TRBJ1-5 and V is TRBV6-1; 7 bases line up with TRBD1. The CDR3 covers 15 residues. Trimming at V came to 6 bases and at J to 2 bases, leaving 7 bases not matched to a gene. Germline lookup yields CDR1 MNHNS and CDR2 SASEGT. CDR3 nucleotide sequence: TGTGCCAGCAGGGCTGAGGGGGCCGGCAATCAGCCCCAGCATTTT. Translated: CASRAEGAGNQPQHF.

This clone came up once. CDR3 residues: CASSPLGGAATDTQYF. CDR3 DNA: TGTGCCAGCAGTCCCCTGGGAGGGGCCGCCACAGATACGCAGTATTTT. The V gene is TRBV27, the J gene TRBJ2-3; 7 positions match TRBD2. Trimming removed 5 bases from V and 2 bases from J; junction bases left unmatched: 10. The CDR3 has 16 residues. The germline CDR1 and CDR2 sequences are MNHEY and SMNVEV (reference sequence).

The V gene is TRBV28, the J gene TRBJ2-1; weak D call: TRBD2 (6 bases). The V gene lost 5 bases and the J gene lost 8 bases, with 19 bases spanning the gap. This CDR3 has 15 amino acids. CDR1 is MDHEN and CDR2 is SYDVKM in the germline V gene. The CDR3 DNA follows: TGTGCCAGCAGTATGTCACTAGCTATTGGCGATGAGCAGTTCTTC. It translates to CASSMSLAIGDEQFF.

This chain joins TRBV18 and TRBJ1-4; 8 bases match TRBD1. Trimming at V came to 3 bases and at J to 6 bases, leaving 3 bases not matched to a gene. The CDR3 is 14 residues long. The germline V gene has CDR1 KGHSH and CDR2 LQKENI. CDR3 nucleotides: TGTGCCAGCTCACCGGACAGGGATGATGAAAAACTGTTTTTT. Translation gives CASSPDRDDEKLFF.

The gene calls are TRBV2 and TRBJ1-2; D gene uncertain. CDR1 is SNHLY and CDR2 is FYNNEI in the germline V gene. CDR3 length: 12 amino acids. With 3 bases removed from V and 2 bases from J, the gap between germline ends came to 4 bases. In DNA form, the CDR3 reads TGTGCCAGCAGTGACAGGAACTATGGCTACACCTTC. Its protein product is CASSDRNYGYTF. The full variable domain, in which reference TRBV2 and TRBJ1-2 provide the parts outside the CDR3, is EPEVTQTPSHQVTQMGQEVILRCVPISNHLYFYWYRQILGQKVEFLVSFYNNEISEKSEIFDDQFSVERPDGSNFTLKIRSTKLEDSAMYFCASSDRNYGYTFGSGTRLTVV.